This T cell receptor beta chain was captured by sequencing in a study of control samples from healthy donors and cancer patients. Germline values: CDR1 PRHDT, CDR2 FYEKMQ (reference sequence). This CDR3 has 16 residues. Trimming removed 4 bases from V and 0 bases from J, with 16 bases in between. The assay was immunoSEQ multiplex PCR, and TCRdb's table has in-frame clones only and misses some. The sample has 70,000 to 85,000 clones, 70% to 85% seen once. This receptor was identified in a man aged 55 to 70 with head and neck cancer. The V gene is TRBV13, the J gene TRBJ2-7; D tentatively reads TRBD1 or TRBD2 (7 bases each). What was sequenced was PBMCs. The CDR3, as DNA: TGTGCCAGCAGCTCCCGGGACAGCGGGATCTCCTACGAGCAGTACTTC. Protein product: CASSSRDSGISYEQYF.